Listed here are 16 T cell receptor beta chains from one sample, sequenced in a study of shared clonotypes between healthy human individuals. Profiled with immunoSEQ multiplex PCR; TCRdb holds only in-frame clones, not every one. The table has 2.5 million or so clones, 85% to 95% seen once; the top ten hold over 0.12%. Input material: naive CD4+ T cells sorted from blood. The subset was: CD45RA+ positively selected. These TCRs come from a man aged 18 to 30 in good health.

A note on this clone: The same CDR3 arises from other DNA sequences in this sample as well. CDR3 in amino acids: CASSPGLAGVNEQFF. The DNA for the CDR3 is TGTGCCAGCAGTCCCGGACTAGCGGGAGTAAATGAGCAGTTCTTC. The chain has TRBV6-5 and TRBJ2-1; 13 bases line up with TRBD2. The germline V gene encodes CDR1 MNHEY and CDR2 SVGAGI. The CDR3 loop spans 15 amino acids. J lost 7 bases, V lost 5 bases, and 5 bases had no gene match.

In DNA, the CDR3 is TGTGCCAGCAGCCTTATGGGACTAGCCACCGGGGAGCTGTTTTTT. Encoded protein: CASSLMGLATGELFF. The V and J genes are TRBV7-9 and TRBJ2-2; 9 bases are a match to TRBD2. The CDR3 runs 15 residues. V shed 5 bases, J shed 4 bases, and the junction held 5 bases outside the gene matches. The germline gives CDR1 SEHNR, CDR2 FQNEAQ (reference sequence).

A single count supports this clone. The chain combines TRBV5-1 with TRBJ2-7; TRBD1 agrees at 7 bases. The CDR3 has 12 residues. Germline CDR1 reads SGHRS; CDR2 reads YFSETQ. Trimming cost V 5 bases and J 5 bases; bases outside gene matches: 4. This chain's CDR3 is CASRTTGDEQYF. The CDR3 bases are TGCGCCAGCAGGACCACAGGGGACGAGCAGTACTTC. Complete variable domain (other parts from reference TRBV5-1 and TRBJ2-7): KAGVTQTPRYLIKTRGQQVTLSCSPISGHRSVSWYQQTPGQGLQFLFEYFSETQRNKGNFPGRFSGRQFSNSRSEMNVSTLELGDSALYLCASRTTGDEQYFGPGTRLTVT.

The rearrangement joins TRBV7-2 to TRBJ2-5, with TRBD2 identical over 10 bases. With 6 bases clipped from V and 5 bases from J, the junction kept 15 bases outside the gene matches. CDR1 SGHTA and CDR2 FQGNSA come from the germline V gene. The CDR3 is made up of 17 amino acids. The CDR3 protein is CASRNTASGRPGETQYF. CDR3 nucleotides: TGTGCCAGCAGAAACACGGCTAGCGGGAGACCCGGGGAGACCCAGTACTTC. Together with reference TRBV7-2 and TRBJ2-5, the CDR3 gives the full variable domain: GAGVSQSPSNKVTEKGKDVELRCDPISGHTALYWYRQSLGQGLEFLIYFQGNSAPDKSGLPSDRFSAERTGGSVSTLTIQRTQQEDSAVYLCASRNTASGRPGETQYFGPGTRLLVL.

The chain combines TRBV7-2 with TRBJ2-5; TRBD1 might be the D (6 bases). CDR3 length: 13 amino acids. Germline CDR1 SGHTA, CDR2 FQGNSA. Trimming left V 8 bases short and J 5 bases short, with 15 bases between. As DNA, the CDR3 is TGTGCCAGCGGCGCCGGGACAACTGAGACCCAGTACTTC. This gives the protein CASGAGTTETQYF.

The rearrangement joins TRBV18 to TRBJ1-1; D not resolved. Trimming stripped 6 bases from V and 0 bases from J, with 14 bases between. Germline CDR1 KGHSH, CDR2 LQKENI. The CDR3 has 15 residues. The CDR3 region is CASSRASNVNTEAFF. The CDR3 DNA is TGTGCCAGCTCCCGAGCAAGTAATGTGAACACTGAAGCTTTCTTT.

This chain links TRBV6-5 with TRBJ1-2; tentative D call: TRBD1 (5 bases). V lost 2 bases, J lost 0 bases, and 10 bases lay in between. Per the germline V gene, CDR1 is MNHEY and CDR2 is SVGAGI. This CDR3 has 15 residues. The CDR3 DNA sequence: TGTGCCAGCAGTTACCTGACAGCCTCTAACTATGGCTACACCTTC. This codes for CASSYLTASNYGYTF.

This chain links TRBV10-3 with TRBJ2-7; D is perhaps TRBD1 (6 bases). The CDR3 loop spans 12 amino acids. Germline V gene data show CDR1 as ENHRY and CDR2 as SYGVKD. Trimming removed 4 bases at V and 6 bases at J, with 10 bases between. The CDR3 loop reads CAISAIQGEQYF. The CDR3, as DNA: TGTGCCATCAGTGCGATACAGGGCGAGCAGTACTTC.

In DNA form, the CDR3 reads TGCGCCAGCAGCTGGAATGCGGAGAACGAGCAGTACTTC. This translates into CASSWNAENEQYF. The rearrangement links TRBV5-1 to TRBJ2-7; D remains unclear. The CDR3 has 13 residues. The germline gives CDR1 SGHRS, CDR2 YFSETQ. Trimming shortened V by 3 bases and J by 5 bases, and 12 bases separated the two germline ends.

Comment on this clone: This sample also contains other DNA sequences that code for the same CDR3. The chain links TRBV30 to TRBJ1-4; D is ambiguous. The CDR3 is 14 residues long. Per the germline V gene, CDR1 is GTSNPN and CDR2 is SVGIG (reference sequence). Trimming took 2 bases from V and 3 from J, leaving 10 bases between them. CDR3 nucleotides: TGTGCCTGGAGTCTAGGCGGCTCTAATGAAAAACTGTTTTTT. This encodes CAWSLGGSNEKLFF.

This sequence joins TRBV11-2 and TRBJ2-2; D unresolved. Trimming removed 7 bases at V and 2 bases at J, with 11 bases between. This CDR3 contains 14 residues. The V gene's germline CDR1 is SGHAT and CDR2 FQNNGV. This CDR3 reads CASTLWRNTGELFF. The CDR3 DNA reads as TGTGCCAGCACCCTTTGGCGAAACACCGGGGAGCTGTTTTTT.

This rearrangement joins TRBV2 to TRBJ1-1, with 7 bases identical to TRBD1. J lost 2 bases, V lost 7 bases, and 7 bases had no gene match. The CDR3 sequence is 14 residues long. In germline, CDR1 is SNHLY, CDR2 FYNNEI. For the CDR3, the DNA is TGTGCCAGCACGGAACAGGGGATCAACACTGAAGCTTTCTTT. Encoded protein: CASTEQGINTEAFF.

This chain links TRBV6-5 with TRBJ2-5, with a tentative D call TRBD1 (5 bases). V lost 6 bases, J lost 5 bases, and 16 bases lay in between. The CDR3 contains 14 residues. The V gene's germline CDR1 is MNHEY and CDR2 SVGAGI. CDR3 bases: TGTGCCAGCAGCTTAGCCCCAGGGTGGGAGACCCAGTACTTC. It codes for CASSLAPGWETQYF.

This clone was detected once. The genes are TRBV2 and TRBJ2-2; 14 bases line up with TRBD2. Germline V gene data show CDR1 as SNHLY and CDR2 as FYNNEI. V was clipped by 6 bases and J by 0 bases; unmatched bases: 3. This CDR3 contains 17 residues. For the CDR3, the DNA is TGTGCCAGCAGGGCGGGACTAGCGGGGGCGAACACCGGGGAGCTGTTTTTT. It codes for CASRAGLAGANTGELFF.

This sequence joins TRBV7-9 and TRBJ2-7; the D gene is possibly TRBD2 (5 bases). Trimming pared 1 base from V and 5 bases from J, leaving 12 bases between. CDR1 is SEHNR, CDR2 FQNEAQ, per germline (reference sequence). The CDR3 sequence is 14 residues long. The CDR3, as DNA: TGTGCCAGCAGCTTAGGAGGGCGCGACAACGAGCAGTACTTC. It translates to CASSLGGRDNEQYF.

The chain carries TRBV30 and TRBJ2-7, with 13 bases fitting TRBD2. Germline CDR1 GTSNPN, CDR2 SVGIG (reference sequence). Unmatched junction bases numbered 12, after V lost 3 bases and J lost 4 bases. The CDR3 totals 17 residues. CDR3 residues: CAWRPSRGGLAGYEQYF. The CDR3 region has the DNA TGTGCCTGGAGGCCATCCCGGGGGGGACTAGCGGGATACGAGCAGTACTTC.